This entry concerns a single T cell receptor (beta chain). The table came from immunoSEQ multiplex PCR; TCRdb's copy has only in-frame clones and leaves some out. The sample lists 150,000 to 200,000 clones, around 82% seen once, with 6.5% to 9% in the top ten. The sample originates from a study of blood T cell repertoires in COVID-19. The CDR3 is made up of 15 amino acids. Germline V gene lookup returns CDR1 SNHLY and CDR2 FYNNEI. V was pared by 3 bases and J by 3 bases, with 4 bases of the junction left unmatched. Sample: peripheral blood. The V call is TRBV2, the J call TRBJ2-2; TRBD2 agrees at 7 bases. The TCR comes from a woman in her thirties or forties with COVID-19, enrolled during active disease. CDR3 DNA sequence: TGTGCCAGCAGTGAGGAGGGAGGGGACACCGGGGAGCTGTTTTTT. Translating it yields CASSEEGGDTGELFF. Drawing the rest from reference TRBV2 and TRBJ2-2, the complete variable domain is EPEVTQTPSHQVTQMGQEVILRCVPISNHLYFYWYRQILGQKVEFLVSFYNNEISEKSEIFDDQFSVERPDGSNFTLKIRSTKLEDSAMYFCASSEEGGDTGELFFGEGSRLTVL.